Listed below are T cell receptor beta chains from one sample, sequenced in a study of shared clonotypes between healthy human individuals. Profiled with immunoSEQ multiplex PCR; TCRdb holds only in-frame clones, not every one. The sample has 2 million to 2.5 million clones; 80% to 95% are singletons. Sample: naive CD4+ T cells from PBMCs. The source of these receptors is a man between 18 and 35 years old in good health. Some clones in this sample may be carry-over from other donors' samples. CDR3s include the opening cysteine and the closing phenylalanine or tryptophan. Size values are once, few and many counts, or a class for expanded clones, and some rows have none.

>17|TRBJ1-3|NA|TRBV5-1
CASSLGTDRLSGNTIYF
>15|TRBJ2-2|NA|TRBV5-1
CASSNSGQYTGELFF
>15|TRBJ2-7|NA|TRBV5-4
CASSLIALPADEQYF
>16|TRBJ2-7|NA|TRBV11-2
CASSSGLAGLLYEQYF
>13|TRBJ2-3|NA|TRBV5-1
CASSGGGTDTQYF
>16|TRBJ2-2|NA|TRBV9
CASSPRSAGNTGELFF
>15|TRBJ2-1|once|TRBV7-9
CASSFNRGDYNEQFF
>11|TRBJ2-1|NA|TRBV5-4
CASSLRAEQFF
>17|TRBJ2-5|once|TRBV19
CASSIRPSTGVQETQYF
>12|TRBJ2-5|few|TRBV29-1
CSVDMFGETQYF
>14|TRBJ1-1|NA|TRBV29-1
CSVEDEGQGFGAFF
>17|TRBJ1-5|NA|TRBV13
CASSLGRRGSSNQPQHF
>14|TRBJ2-4|NA|TRBV7-9
CASSLWQDENIQYF
>16|TRBJ2-1|NA|TRBV7-3
CASSPEPGLALDEQFF
>14|TRBJ2-2|NA|TRBV7-6
CASSLMSGTGELFF
>17|TRBJ2-3|NA|TRBV28
CASMGGLAVERTDTQYF
>15|TRBJ2-1|NA|TRBV5-1
CASSLVKNSYNEQFF
>14|TRBJ2-7|NA|TRBV4-1
CASSQAWIFYEQYF
>13|TRBJ2-5|NA|TRBV5-4
CASRGRNQETQYF
>16|TRBJ2-5|NA|TRBV11-3
CASSLGTGAMWETQYF
>15|TRBJ2-7|NA|TRBV14
CASSLPGTGTHEQYF
>16|TRBJ2-3|NA|TRBV29-1
CSAGLAGVSSQDTQYF
>16|TRBJ2-1|NA|TRBV15
CATSWLSGSSYNEQFF
>15|TRBJ2-7|NA|TRBV7-8
CASSLVRAIAYEQYF
>15|TRBJ2-7|NA|TRBV14
CASSRRGLVGYEQYF
>16|TRBJ2-6|NA|TRBV28
CASSFFVFGGANVLTF
>17|TRBJ2-2|NA|TRBV7-7
CASSRNPGTANTGELFF
>14|TRBJ1-1|NA|TRBV27
CASSLRPVVTEAFF
>14|TRBJ1-1|NA|TRBV6-5
CASSGSAGNTEAFF
>14|TRBJ1-1|few|TRBV9
CASSPQGHNTEAFF
>14|TRBJ2-1|NA|TRBV5-1
CASKVLAGYNEQFF
>16|TRBJ1-1|NA|TRBV7-2
CASSPFISDSGTEAFF
>14|TRBJ2-1|NA|TRBV9
CASSLAGSGNEQFF
>14|TRBJ2-1|NA|TRBV28
CASSSGQITNEQFF
>15|TRBJ2-5|NA|TRBV7-9
CASSPREAPQETQYF
>13|TRBJ1-2|NA|TRBV28
CASSSTGGYGYTF
>16|TRBJ2-1|NA|TRBV28
CASVERSGRAYNEQFF
>15|TRBJ2-2|NA|TRBV7-2
CASSPHSGTPGELFF
>13|TRBJ1-2|NA|TRBV5-4
CASSLVFAHGYTF
>14|TRBJ2-5|NA|TRBV6-6
CASRAGIFGETQYF
>14|TRBJ2-5|NA|TRBV7-2
CASSSGTGVETQYF
>14|TRBJ2-3|NA|TRBV19
CASTLRERTDTQYF
>12|TRBJ1-3|NA|TRBV4-1
CASSQDPNTIYF
>15|TRBJ2-1|NA|TRBV2
CASRPGTSNYNEQFF
>15|TRBJ2-5|NA|TRBV4-2
CASSQAHGTEETQYF
>14|TRBJ2-7|NA|TRBV6-1
CASSASRGPVEQYF
>14|TRBJ1-6|NA|TRBV6-1
CASRVTGESSPLHF
>14|TRBJ1-2|NA|TRBV5-1
CASSPGTGGYGYTF
>12|TRBJ2-1|NA|TRBV6-1
CASSPLGNEQFF